These T cell receptor beta chains were read from a single sample in a study of blood T cell repertoires in COVID-19. Profiling relied on immunoSEQ multiplex PCR, and the TCRdb table lists in-frame clones only, not all of them. The sample has roughly 120,000 clones, 70% to 90% seen once. The sequenced material came from peripheral blood. The receptors derive from a human donor in a cohort sampled during active COVID-19. The CDR3 runs from the conserved cysteine through the conserved F or W. D genes are given only for firm matches. The listing skips clone size in some rows; elsewhere it reads once, few, many or a size class.

.	TRBV11-3	.	TRBJ2-2	TGTGCCAGCAGCTTAGAAGCGTCCGGGGAGCTGTTTTTT	CASSLEASGELFF
TRBD2	TRBV4-2	.	TRBJ2-1	TGTGCCAGCAGCCAAGGCATGGGACTAGCGCGGCATGAGCAGTTCTTC	CASSQGMGLARHEQFF
TRBD2	TRBV6-1	.	TRBJ2-5	TGTGCCAGCAGTGAATCGACTAGCGGGAGGTTCCAAGAGACCCAGTACTTC	CASSESTSGRFQETQYF
.	TRBV9	.	TRBJ1-2	TGTGCCAGCAGCGCGGGTTCCACGAGTGGCTACACCTTC	CASSAGSTSGYTF
TRBD2	TRBV6-5	.	TRBJ2-1	TGTGCCAGCAGACCTTTAGCGGGAGGGCCGGCTGAGCAGTTCTTC	CASRPLAGGPAEQFF
TRBD2	TRBV6-4	once	TRBJ2-1	TGTGCCAGCAGTGTAGGAGCGGGGAGGAGCTCCTACAATGAGCAGTTCTTC	CASSVGAGRSSYNEQFF
.	TRBV7-9	.	TRBJ1-2	TGTGCCAGCAGCTTAGAGGCAGGGGGCTACACCTTC	CASSLEAGGYTF
TRBD1	TRBV6-5	.	TRBJ1-5	TGTGCCAGCAAGGTAATAGGGACAGGGGAACAGCCCCAGCATTTT	CASKVIGTGEQPQHF
TRBD2	TRBV5-1	.	TRBJ2-3	TGCGCCAGCAGCTGGCGGGAGGCAGGCACAGATACGCAGTATTTT	CASSWREAGTDTQYF
TRBD1	TRBV9	.	TRBJ2-6	TGTGCCAGCAGCCCCCGGACAGGGCTAAGCTCTGGGGCCAACGTCCTGACTTTC	CASSPRTGLSSGANVLTF
.	TRBV7-9	.	TRBJ2-7	TGTGCCAGCAGCCCGCCGGAGTCTTACGAGCAGTACTTC	CASSPPESYEQYF
TRBD2	TRBV4-1	.	TRBJ2-3	TGCGCCAGCAGCCTAGGGTCAGGCGGGGGTTGGGATACGCAGTATTTT	CASSLGSGGGWDTQYF
.	TRBV7-8	.	TRBJ1-1	TGTGCCAGCAGCTTAGCTTCTCGGGGAGTGAACACTGAAGCTTTCTTT	CASSLASRGVNTEAFF
.	TRBV7-9	.	TRBJ1-5	TGTGCCAGCAGCTCCGACAGTTATCAGCCCCAGCATTTT	CASSSDSYQPQHF
TRBD2	TRBV19	.	TRBJ2-2	TGTGCCAGTAGTAAAGGGACTAGCGGGAAGTCGCTGTTTTTT	CASSKGTSGKSLFF
.	TRBV5-1	.	TRBJ2-7	TGCGCCAGCAGCGTTTGGCAGGGGCCCTCCTACGAGCAGTACTTC	CASSVWQGPSYEQYF
TRBD1	TRBV6-7	.	TRBJ1-3	TGTGCCAGCAGTGACCAGGGGGCCCTGGGGGATGGAAACACCATATATTTT	CASSDQGALGDGNTIYF
.	TRBV3-1/TRBV3-2	.	TRBJ1-1	TGTGCCAGCAGCCCCCCCGCAGGGTCTAACACTGAAGCTTTCTTT	CASSPPAGSNTEAFF
.	TRBV9	.	TRBJ2-1	TGTGCCAGCAGCGTAGTGGTGGGCGGGTTGGCCTACAATGAGCAGTTCTTC	CASSVVVGGLAYNEQFF
.	TRBV18	.	TRBJ2-3	TGTGCCAGCTCACCACCAGCGGTTGTGGATACGCAGTATTTT	CASSPPAVVDTQYF
.	TRBV19	.	TRBJ1-5	TGTGCCAGTAATGGGGGGGTTAGCAATCAGCCCCAGCATTTT	CASNGGVSNQPQHF
TRBD2	TRBV2	.	TRBJ2-7	TGTGCCAGCAGTGACGCTAGCGGGAGTTTCTACGAGCAGTACTTC	CASSDASGSFYEQYF
.	TRBV24-1	.	TRBJ2-2	TGTGCCACCGCCTCGGCGGGAAGAAACACCGGGGAGCTGTTTTTT	CATASAGRNTGELFF
.	TRBV4-2	.	TRBJ1-1	TGTGCCAGCAGTCTTGGACAGTTGAACACTGAAGCTTTCTTT	CASSLGQLNTEAFF